This T cell receptor (beta chain) was recorded in a study of T cell responses to AZD1222 COVID-19 vaccine. On this clone: Its target is not known.

Here immunoSEQ multiplex PCR was the method, and the copy in TCRdb shows in-frame clones only, minus some. The repertoire has 120,000 or so clones, about 89% of them found once; the top ten carry around 10%. CDR3 length: 13 amino acids. Trimming removed 3 bases at V and 5 bases at J, with 13 bases between. The V gene's germline CDR1 is DFQATT and CDR2 SNEGSKA (reference sequence). Overall study results and limits: Spike-specific TCRs gained breadth and depth after people received two AZD1222 doses. Females outnumbered males among donors, who were mostly white British; clonal diversity was possibly underestimated. Spike as a whole was targeted by vaccine-associated CD4 TCRs, dominant at 160-218 and 743-854. Just a handful of AZD1222 recipients were seropositive at baseline.

Sequences were derived from peripheral blood, sampled on day 0 of MenACWY control vaccination. The rearrangement links TRBV20-1 to TRBJ1-2, with D possibly being TRBD1 (5 bases). The sequence was obtained from an adult in good health. CDR3 sequence (DNA): TGCAGTGCTAGTGGGGGGACGGAATATGGCTACACCTTC. It yields the protein CSASGGTEYGYTF.